The 8 T cell receptor beta chains below all came from one sample that was sequenced in a study of blood T cell repertoires in COVID-19. Produced via immunoSEQ multiplex PCR; TCRdb's table is partial and in-frame only. This sample has around 450,000 clones; around 89% occur once, and the top ten carry around 4.5%. Sequencing was performed on peripheral blood. These receptors were taken from a woman in her 30s with acute or convalescent COVID-19.

The chain recombines TRBV6-1 with TRBJ2-2; TRBD1 agrees at 11 bases. The length of the CDR3 is 15 residues. V gave up 5 bases and J gave up 7 bases; unmatched junction bases: 6. Germline-derived CDR1 and CDR2 are MNHNS and SASEGT. CDR3 region: CASSLGQGAGGELFF. The CDR3 coding sequence is TGTGCCAGCAGTTTAGGACAGGGGGCGGGCGGGGAGCTGTTTTTT.

The V call is TRBV3-1 (or the pseudogene TRBV3-2), the J call TRBJ2-1, with D possibly TRBD2 on 5 matching bases. Trimming took off 0 bases at V and 9 bases at J, with 9 bases between the two ends. Germline V CDR1 and CDR2: LGHDT, YNNKEL (reference sequence). There are 13 residues in the CDR3. The CDR3 coding sequence is TGTGCCAGCAGCCAAGATGGAGGCAGTGAGCAGTTCTTC. Residues: CASSQDGGSEQFF.

The sample holds a few counts of this clone. The gene calls are TRBV7-9 and TRBJ1-2; D is possibly TRBD1 (6 bases). The CDR3 runs to 15 residues. The V end lost 1 base, the J end lost 6 bases, and 15 bases lay between the germline ends. In germline, CDR1 is SEHNR, CDR2 FQNEAQ (reference sequence). The CDR3 sequence is CASSLEETGSHGYTF. CDR3 nucleotide sequence: TGTGCCAGCAGCTTAGAGGAGACAGGTAGCCATGGCTACACCTTC. The full variable domain, rest sourced from reference TRBV7-9 and TRBJ1-2, is DTGVSQNPRHKITKRGQNVTFRCDPISEHNRLYWYRQTLGQGPEFLTYFQNEAQLEKSRLLSDRFSAERPKGSFSTLEIQRTEQGDSAMYLCASSLEETGSHGYTFGSGTRLTVV.

The chain joins TRBV18 to TRBJ2-2; 11 bases align to TRBD2. The germline CDR1 and CDR2 sequences are KGHSH and LQKENI. The CDR3 covers 18 residues. The V segment lost 1 base and the J segment 6 bases; nucleotides outside the gene matches: 10. The CDR3 region has the DNA TGTGCCAGCTCACCACGGGGCCCGGGACTAGCGGAGGCCGGGGAGCTGTTTTTT. Translated, it gives CASSPRGPGLAEAGELFF.

This chain joins TRBV5-4 and TRBJ2-7; a weak D match, TRBD2 (7 bases). Trimming removed 5 bases from V and 5 bases from J, with 14 bases in between. Germline CDR1 is SGHNT and CDR2 is YYREEE (reference sequence). This CDR3 comprises 13 residues. CDR3 in DNA: TGTGCCAGCAGGGGGGGGCAAGTCGACGAGCAGTACTTC. Its protein product is CASRGGQVDEQYF.

This sequence joins TRBV7-9 and TRBJ2-7; TRBD2 matches 7 bases. This CDR3 is built from 16 residues. Unmatched junction bases numbered 17, after V lost 5 bases and J lost 7 bases. In germline, CDR1 is SEHNR, CDR2 FQNEAQ (reference sequence). The CDR3 is CASSQRLTGGTREQYF. The CDR3 DNA sequence: TGTGCCAGCAGCCAACGATTGACGGGGGGAACGAGGGAGCAGTACTTC. Drawing the rest from reference TRBV7-9 and TRBJ2-7, the complete variable domain is DTGVSQNPRHKITKRGQNVTFRCDPISEHNRLYWYRQTLGQGPEFLTYFQNEAQLEKSRLLSDRFSAERPKGSFSTLEIQRTEQGDSAMYLCASSQRLTGGTREQYFGPGTRLTVT.

The chain links TRBV7-2 to TRBJ2-3; D unclear. Trimming shortened V by 5 bases and J by 0 bases, and 18 bases separated the two germline ends. Germline CDR1 is SGHTA and CDR2 is FQGNSA. This CDR3 has 17 amino acids. The DNA for the CDR3 is TGTGCCAGCAGCCTGTCTCGCGACTTCAGCAGCACAGATACGCAGTATTTT. It yields the protein CASSLSRDFSSTDTQYF.

The chain uses TRBV7-2 and TRBJ2-7; TRBD2 matches 8 bases. With V trimmed by 5 bases and J by 5 bases, 11 bases remained unmatched. The CDR3 sequence is 15 residues long. From germline, CDR1 is SGHTA and CDR2 FQGNSA. In DNA, the CDR3 is TGTGCCAGCAGCCTCCCGGGGGGGGGAAAGGACGAGCAGTACTTC. Encoded protein: CASSLPGGGKDEQYF.